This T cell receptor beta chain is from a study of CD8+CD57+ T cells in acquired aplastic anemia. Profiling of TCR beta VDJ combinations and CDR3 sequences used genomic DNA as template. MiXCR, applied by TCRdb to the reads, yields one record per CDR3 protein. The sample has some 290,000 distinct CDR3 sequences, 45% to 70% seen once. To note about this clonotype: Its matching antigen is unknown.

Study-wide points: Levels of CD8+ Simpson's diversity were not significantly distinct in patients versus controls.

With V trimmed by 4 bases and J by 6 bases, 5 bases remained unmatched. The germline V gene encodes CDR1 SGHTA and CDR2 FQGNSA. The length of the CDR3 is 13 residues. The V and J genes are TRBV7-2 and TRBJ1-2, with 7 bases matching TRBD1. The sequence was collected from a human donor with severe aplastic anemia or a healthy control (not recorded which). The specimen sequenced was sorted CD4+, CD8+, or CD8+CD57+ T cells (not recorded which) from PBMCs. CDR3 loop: CASSSDRFDGYTF. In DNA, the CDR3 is TGTGCCAGCAGCTCGGACAGGTTCGATGGCTACACCTTC.